Listed below are T cell receptor beta chains from one sample, sequenced in a study of cytomegalovirus exposure and HLA in healthy donors. The assay was immunoSEQ multiplex PCR, and TCRdb's table has in-frame clones only and misses some. Of roughly 130,000 clones in the sample, roughly 68% were seen once. Specimen: PBMCs. These TCRs come from a woman between 45 and 65 years old in good health and CMV-seropositive. Each CDR3 is given with its conserved first and last residue. Each record gives: CDR3 DNA, CDR3 protein, D gene, clone size, V gene, J gene. The D gene is left open where the match is weak. A row's size may be missing; if present it is once, few, many or a size class.

CDR3nt: TGTGCCAGCAGTTACGGGGGACTACACCAAGGGAACGAGCAGTACTTC
CDR3aa: CASSYGGLHQGNEQYF
d_gene: TRBD2
abundance: .
v_gene: TRBV6-5
j_gene: TRBJ2-7

CDR3nt: TGTGCCAGCAGCCCCCCAGGAACAGGCGGCTACACCTTC
CDR3aa: CASSPPGTGGYTF
d_gene: .
abundance: once
v_gene: TRBV6-5
j_gene: TRBJ1-2

CDR3nt: TGTGCCAGCAGCAAACGGACAGGGGCGGGGGAAAAACTGTTTTTT
CDR3aa: CASSKRTGAGEKLFF
d_gene: TRBD1
abundance: few
v_gene: TRBV7-9
j_gene: TRBJ1-4

CDR3nt: TGTGCCAGCAGCCATCTACAGGGCGCCAAAAACATTCAGTACTTC
CDR3aa: CASSHLQGAKNIQYF
d_gene: .
abundance: .
v_gene: TRBV7-2
j_gene: TRBJ2-4

CDR3nt: TGTGCCAGCAGCGGGACAGGGAACAATCAGCCCCAGCATTTT
CDR3aa: CASSGTGNNQPQHF
d_gene: TRBD1
abundance: few
v_gene: TRBV6-5
j_gene: TRBJ1-5

CDR3nt: TGTGCCTGGTCAAAGGGGGATTCACCCCTCCACTTT
CDR3aa: CAWSKGDSPLHF
d_gene: .
abundance: few
v_gene: TRBV30
j_gene: TRBJ1-6

CDR3nt: TGCGCCAGCACTAACGGTGGCAGGGGTAATGAAAAACTGTTTTTT
CDR3aa: CASTNGGRGNEKLFF
d_gene: .
abundance: .
v_gene: TRBV5-1
j_gene: TRBJ1-4

CDR3nt: TGTGCCAGCAGGAGCGGGGGGAGCACAGATACGCAGTATTTT
CDR3aa: CASRSGGSTDTQYF
d_gene: TRBD2
abundance: once
v_gene: TRBV4-2
j_gene: TRBJ2-3

CDR3nt: TGTGCCAGCAGCTCAGAGGAAGGTACGCAGTATTTT
CDR3aa: CASSSEEGTQYF
d_gene: .
abundance: .
v_gene: TRBV7-9
j_gene: TRBJ2-3

CDR3nt: TGTGCAAGTCGCTCCCCGGGACTAGCTCAAGAGACCCAGTACTTC
CDR3aa: CASRSPGLAQETQYF
d_gene: .
abundance: .
v_gene: TRBV12-2
j_gene: TRBJ2-5

CDR3nt: TGTGCCTGGACCCGGGGGGTGGGGGAGCTGTTTTTT
CDR3aa: CAWTRGVGELFF
d_gene: TRBD2
abundance: .
v_gene: TRBV30
j_gene: TRBJ2-2

CDR3nt: TGCGCCAGCACGGCCCACAGGGGGGAGGAGACCCAGTACTTC
CDR3aa: CASTAHRGEETQYF
d_gene: TRBD1
abundance: .
v_gene: TRBV10-1
j_gene: TRBJ2-5

CDR3nt: TGTGCCAGCAGTGAAGAGGCGGGCCAAAGCAATCAGCCCCAGCATTTT
CDR3aa: CASSEEAGQSNQPQHF
d_gene: .
abundance: .
v_gene: TRBV2
j_gene: TRBJ1-5

CDR3nt: TGCGCCAGCAGCCAATTACAGGGTATGACTGAAGCTTTCTTT
CDR3aa: CASSQLQGMTEAFF
d_gene: .
abundance: few
v_gene: TRBV4-1
j_gene: TRBJ1-1

CDR3nt: TGTGCCAGCTCACGTGACAGGACCCTGAACACCATATATTTT
CDR3aa: CASSRDRTLNTIYF
d_gene: .
abundance: many
v_gene: TRBV18
j_gene: TRBJ1-3

CDR3nt: TGTGCCAGCAGCACCGGGACTAGCGGGGTCAGAGATACGCAGTATTTT
CDR3aa: CASSTGTSGVRDTQYF
d_gene: TRBD2
abundance: once
v_gene: TRBV5-4
j_gene: TRBJ2-3

CDR3nt: TGTGCCAGTACCCGATACGGCGGGGGGATTTACAACAATGAGCAGTTCTTC
CDR3aa: CASTRYGGGIYNNEQFF
d_gene: TRBD2
abundance: once
v_gene: TRBV19
j_gene: TRBJ2-1

CDR3nt: TGCGCCAGCAGCATCTCGGGACAGGACTATGGCTACACCTTC
CDR3aa: CASSISGQDYGYTF
d_gene: TRBD1
abundance: .
v_gene: TRBV5-1
j_gene: TRBJ1-2

CDR3nt: TGTGCCAGCAGCCAGGCATCGGAGCCCTCCTATGGCTACACCTTC
CDR3aa: CASSQASEPSYGYTF
d_gene: .
abundance: .
v_gene: TRBV14
j_gene: TRBJ1-2

CDR3nt: TGTGCCAGCAATTCCGGTACTAATGAAAAACTGTTTTTT
CDR3aa: CASNSGTNEKLFF
d_gene: .
abundance: .
v_gene: TRBV28
j_gene: TRBJ1-4

CDR3nt: TGTGCCTGGAGTTTACCGGGGGGGTCAGATACGCAGTATTTT
CDR3aa: CAWSLPGGSDTQYF
d_gene: TRBD2
abundance: once
v_gene: TRBV30
j_gene: TRBJ2-3

CDR3nt: TGTGCCAGCAGCCCACAACAAGCGGGTGGTAGGGAGACCCAGTACTTC
CDR3aa: CASSPQQAGGRETQYF
d_gene: .
abundance: once
v_gene: TRBV7-2
j_gene: TRBJ2-5

CDR3nt: TGTGCCAGCAGCTTGCCAGGGGGGTACGAGCAGTACTTC
CDR3aa: CASSLPGGYEQYF
d_gene: .
abundance: .
v_gene: TRBV5-4
j_gene: TRBJ2-7

CDR3nt: TGTGCCAGCAGCCAACTGCGGGGGGCGCAAGAGCAGTACTTC
CDR3aa: CASSQLRGAQEQYF
d_gene: TRBD2
abundance: .
v_gene: TRBV4-2
j_gene: TRBJ2-7

CDR3nt: TGTGCCAGCATGACTAGCGGGGCGAACACCGGGGAGCTGTTTTTT
CDR3aa: CASMTSGANTGELFF
d_gene: TRBD2
abundance: .
v_gene: TRBV6-5
j_gene: TRBJ2-2

CDR3nt: TGTGCCAGTAGATGGCTAGAGAGGGACACTGAAGCTTTCTTT
CDR3aa: CASRWLERDTEAFF
d_gene: .
abundance: .
v_gene: TRBV19
j_gene: TRBJ1-1

CDR3nt: TGTGCCAGCAGCGAGGGACAGGGGGGGGAGACCCAGTACTTC
CDR3aa: CASSEGQGGETQYF
d_gene: TRBD1
abundance: .
v_gene: TRBV7-2
j_gene: TRBJ2-5